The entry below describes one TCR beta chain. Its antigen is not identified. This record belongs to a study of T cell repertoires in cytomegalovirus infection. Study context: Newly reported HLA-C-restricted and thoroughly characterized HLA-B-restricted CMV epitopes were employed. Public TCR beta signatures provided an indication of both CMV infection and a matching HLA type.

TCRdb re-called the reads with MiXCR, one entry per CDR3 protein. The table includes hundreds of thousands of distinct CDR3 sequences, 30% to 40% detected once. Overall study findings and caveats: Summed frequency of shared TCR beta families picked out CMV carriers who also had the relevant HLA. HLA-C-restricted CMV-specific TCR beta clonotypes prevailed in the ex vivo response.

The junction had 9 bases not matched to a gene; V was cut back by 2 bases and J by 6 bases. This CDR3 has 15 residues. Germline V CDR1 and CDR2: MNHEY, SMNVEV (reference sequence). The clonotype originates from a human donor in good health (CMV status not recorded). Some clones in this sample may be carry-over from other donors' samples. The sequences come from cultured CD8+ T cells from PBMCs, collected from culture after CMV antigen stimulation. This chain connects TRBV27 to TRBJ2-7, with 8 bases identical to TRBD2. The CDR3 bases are TGTGCCAGCAGTTTAATAGGGACTAGGTTTGCCGAGCAGTACTTC. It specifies CASSLIGTRFAEQYF.